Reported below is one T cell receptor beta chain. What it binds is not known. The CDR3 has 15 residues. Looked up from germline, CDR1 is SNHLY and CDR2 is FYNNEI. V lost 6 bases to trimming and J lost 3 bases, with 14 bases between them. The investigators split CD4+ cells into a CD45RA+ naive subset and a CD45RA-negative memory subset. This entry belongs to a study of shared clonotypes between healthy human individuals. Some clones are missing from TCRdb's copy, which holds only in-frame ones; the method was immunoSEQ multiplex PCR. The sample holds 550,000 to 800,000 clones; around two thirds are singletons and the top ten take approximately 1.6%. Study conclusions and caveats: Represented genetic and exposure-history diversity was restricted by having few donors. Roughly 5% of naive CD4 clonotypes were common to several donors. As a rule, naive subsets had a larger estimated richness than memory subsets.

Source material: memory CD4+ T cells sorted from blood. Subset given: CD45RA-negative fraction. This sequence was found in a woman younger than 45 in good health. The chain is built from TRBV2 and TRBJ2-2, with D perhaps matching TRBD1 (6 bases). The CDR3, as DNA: TGTGCCAGCAGCAGCCAGGGGTCCCACACCGGGGAGCTGTTTTTT. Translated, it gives CASSSQGSHTGELFF.